The 19 T cell receptor beta chains in this list originate from one sample, sequenced in a study of blood T cells in healthy people across ages. The second PCR ran about 6 to 12 cycles with a sample-barcoded 5' primer and J-beta primers. TCRdb re-analysed the 5' RACE reads in MiXCR, keeping a single row per CDR3 protein. The data hold roughly 800,000 distinct CDR3 sequences, with about 62% observed a single time. The source material was blood. The receptors originated from a man younger than 40 in good health.

The chain links TRBV20-1 to TRBJ1-6; weak D call: TRBD1 (6 bases). CDR1 DFQATT and CDR2 SNEGSKA come from the germline V gene (reference sequence). The CDR3 has 15 residues. V lost 2 bases to trimming and J lost 7 bases, with 15 bases between them. The CDR3 sequence: CSARLTQGGNSPLHF. The CDR3, as DNA: TGCAGTGCTAGACTGACGCAAGGGGGGAATTCACCCCTCCACTTT.

This chain connects TRBV28 to TRBJ2-1; 7 bases fit TRBD1. J lost 7 bases, V lost 6 bases, and 12 bases had no gene match. Per germline, CDR1 MDHEN and CDR2 SYDVKM. The CDR3 covers 15 residues. The CDR3 loop is CASRPGQRTGNEQFF. In nucleotides, the CDR3 is TGTGCCAGCAGACCGGGACAGAGGACGGGGAATGAGCAGTTCTTC.

This chain links TRBV5-1 with TRBJ2-3; D call uncertain. The CDR3 totals 13 residues. V lost 4 bases to trimming and J lost 6 bases, with 12 bases between them. Germline-derived CDR1 and CDR2 are SGHRS and YFSETQ. The CDR3 sequence is CASSANDQDTQYF. CDR3 DNA sequence: TGCGCCAGCAGCGCGAATGATCAGGATACGCAGTATTTT.

The CDR3 DNA sequence: TGCAGTGCTAGAGCGGTTCAAGTCTGGGAGACCCAGTACTTC. Amino acids: CSARAVQVWETQYF. The chain combines TRBV20-1 with TRBJ2-5, with no clear D. The CDR3 runs 14 residues. V lost 1 base to trimming and J lost 5 bases, with 14 bases between them. CDR1 is DFQATT and CDR2 is SNEGSKA in the germline V gene (reference sequence).

A single count supports this clonotype. The J gene is TRBJ1-5, the V gene TRBV4-2, with D possibly being TRBD1 (6 bases). The CDR3 runs 16 residues. V shed 1 base and J shed 6 bases, with 16 bases lying between them. The germline V gene encodes CDR1 LGHNA and CDR2 YNFKEQ. CDR3 protein: CASSQGLGGAGQPQHF. The CDR3 region has the DNA TGTGCCAGCAGCCAAGGTTTAGGGGGGGCCGGTCAGCCCCAGCATTTT.

This clonotype was counted between two and nine times. The gene calls are TRBV27 and TRBJ2-3; D possibly corresponds to TRBD1 (5 bases). Germline loops: CDR1 MNHEY, CDR2 SMNVEV (reference sequence). This CDR3 contains 15 residues. V was clipped by 5 bases and J by 2 bases, with 14 bases between them. CDR3 amino acids: CASSRARDITDTQYF. The CDR3 bases are TGTGCCAGCAGTCGCGCCAGGGATATCACAGATACGCAGTATTTT.

The chain links TRBV5-1 to TRBJ1-5; unclear D gene. There are 15 residues in the CDR3. The V end was cut by 1 base, the J end by 4 bases, with 12 bases between. CDR1 is SGHRS and CDR2 is YFSETQ in the germline V gene. In DNA form, the CDR3 reads TGCGCCAGCAGCTTGACGGGAGAACCAAATCAGCCCCAGCATTTT. Protein sequence: CASSLTGEPNQPQHF.

This clonotype has just a few counts. The rearrangement links TRBV6-2 or TRBV6-3 to TRBJ1-1; 10 bases map to TRBD1. The germline V gene has CDR1 MNHEY and CDR2 SVGEGT. The CDR3 length is 15 residues. V gave up 2 bases and J gave up 3 bases; unmatched junction bases: 3. The CDR3 reads CASSYPGQGDTEAFF. DNA for the CDR3: TGTGCCAGCAGTTACCCTGGACAGGGGGACACTGAAGCTTTCTTT.

This clonotype was counted many times. In DNA form, the CDR3 reads TGCAGTGCTAGGTACTCCCTTTCCGAGCAGTACTTC. Its protein product is CSARYSLSEQYF. The genes are TRBV20-1 and TRBJ2-7; D remains ambiguous. Germline CDR1 DFQATT, CDR2 SNEGSKA (reference sequence). V was shortened by 3 bases and J by 6 bases, with 12 bases between the two germline ends. The CDR3 totals 12 residues.

The chain couples TRBV7-3 to TRBJ2-7; D perhaps matches TRBD2 (5 bases). The CDR3 totals 13 residues. Germline V gene sequence: CDR1 SGHTA, CDR2 FQGTGA. V lost 9 bases and J lost 2, with 14 bases in between. The CDR3 here is CASDRGSTYEQYF. The CDR3 DNA reads as TGTGCCAGTGACCGAGGGTCAACCTACGAGCAGTACTTC.

Points on this clonotype: The junction does not match germline at one end; this may be a read error. The V gene is TRBV7-2, the J gene TRBJ2-3, with a possible D match to TRBD2 (5 bases). The V gene's germline CDR1 is SGHTA and CDR2 FQGNSA. This CDR3 is 15 amino acids long. The CDR3 bases are TGTGCCAGCAGCTTAGTATTCTCTAGCACAGATACGCGGTATTTT. It yields the protein CASSLVFSSTDTRYF.

V usage is TRBV15 and J usage is TRBJ1-4; D might be TRBD1 (5 bases). There are 16 residues in the CDR3. Germline loops: CDR1 LNHNV, CDR2 YYDKDF (reference sequence). The germline V and J ends were trimmed by 0 bases and 8 bases, with 16 bases remaining between them. The CDR3 protein is CATSRDSGDQREKLFF. CDR3 in DNA: TGTGCCACCAGCAGAGATTCGGGGGATCAAAGGGAAAAACTGTTTTTT.

This clonotype came up many times. V gene TRBV7-3 combines with J gene TRBJ2-1; a possible D gene is TRBD2 (5 bases). Trimming removed 3 bases at V and 9 bases at J, with 21 bases between. The germline V gene has CDR1 SGHTA and CDR2 FQGTGA. This CDR3 spans 16 amino acids. Here the CDR3 reads CASSLLSGSLRGEQFF. In DNA, the CDR3 is TGTGCCAGCAGCTTGCTCTCGGGGAGCCTACGCGGTGAGCAGTTCTTC.

The gene calls are TRBV12-3 or TRBV12-4 and TRBJ1-6; the D gene is possibly TRBD1 (5 bases). This CDR3 comprises 14 residues. The ends were cut back, 1 base at V and 8 bases at J, with 9 bases in the middle. CDR3 sequence: CASSLGQSYSPLHF. The CDR3 nucleotides read TGTGCCAGCAGTTTAGGACAGTCCTATTCACCCCTCCACTTT.

The rearrangement uses TRBV4-3 and TRBJ1-2, with D perhaps TRBD1 (6 bases). Germline CDR1 LGHNA, CDR2 YSLEER. CDR3 length equals 14 residues. Trimming took off 1 base at V and 5 bases at J, with 11 bases between the two ends. The CDR3 loop reads CASSQGTAGYGYTF. DNA of the CDR3: TGCGCCAGCAGCCAAGGGACAGCAGGGTATGGCTACACCTTC.

As to this clonotype: This may be a read error, as it is one base from a much larger clone. The chain links TRBV27 to TRBJ2-3; no clear D gene. Germline CDR1 and CDR2: MNHEY and SMNVEV (reference sequence). Trimming shortened V by 5 bases and J by 0 bases, and 6 bases separated the two germline ends. The CDR3 is 13 residues long. DNA of the CDR3: TGTGCCAGCAGTCACGAGAGCACAGATACGCAGTATTTT. Amino acid sequence: CASSHESTDTQYF.

This clonotype has ten or more counts. The gene calls are TRBV7-9 and TRBJ2-7, with a weak D call TRBD1 (6 bases). The V end lost 1 base, the J end lost 0 bases, and 10 bases lay between the germline ends. CDR1 SEHNR and CDR2 FQNEAQ come from the germline V gene (reference sequence). There are 15 residues in the CDR3. Here the CDR3 DNA reads TGTGCCAGCAGCTTAGTAACAGGGACCTCCTACGAGCAGTACTTC. As protein: CASSLVTGTSYEQYF.

The rearrangement links TRBV6-1 to TRBJ2-7; 10 bases align to TRBD1. The CDR3 has 15 residues. J was trimmed by 4 bases and V by 5 bases; bases with no gene match: 8. Germline CDR1 and CDR2: MNHNS and SASEGT. The CDR3 nucleotides are TGTGCCAGCAGTTCCCCGACAGGGGGCCGTTACGAGCAGTACTTC. It yields the protein CASSSPTGGRYEQYF.

To note about this clonotype: One base separates it from a far larger clone, so it is likely a read error. The J gene is TRBJ2-1, the V gene TRBV11-1, with unresolved D. Per germline, CDR1 SGHAT and CDR2 FQDESV (reference sequence). The CDR3 runs to 11 residues. The V end lost 3 bases, the J end lost 13 bases, and 10 bases lay between the germline ends. The CDR3 loop is CASSFSETQFF. The DNA of the CDR3 is TGTGCCAGCAGCTTTTCGGAGACCCAGTTCTTC.